The sequence of this T cell receptor beta chain was determined in a study of blood T cell repertoires in COVID-19. The study assigned cohorts using participant-reported clinical history. Germline V gene lookup returns CDR1 MDHEN and CDR2 SYDVKM. The CDR3 sequence is 16 residues long. V lost 6 bases to trimming and J lost 4 bases; unmatched junction nucleotides: 12. The authors' processing: Reference gene primer amplification in the assay estimated nucleated cell counts. The table came from immunoSEQ multiplex PCR; TCRdb's copy has only in-frame clones and leaves some out. V, J and clone size are those of that table, while D and trimming were read from the DNA. Of about 250,000 clones listed, about 89% are singletons.

The sequence was collected from a middle-aged man who had recovered from COVID-19. The source material was PBMCs or T cells enriched from blood (not recorded which). The V and J genes are TRBV28 and TRBJ1-5; 7 positions agree with TRBD1. CDR3 sequence: CASRLPGQRFNQPQHF. The CDR3 DNA follows: TGTGCCAGCAGGCTACCGGGACAGCGATTTAATCAGCCCCAGCATTTT. Full variable domain (remainder filled in from reference TRBV28 and TRBJ1-5): DVKVTQSSRYLVKRTGEKVFLECVQDMDHENMFWYRQDPGLGLRLIYFSYDVKMKEKGDIPEGYSVSREKKERFSLILESASTNQTSMYLCASRLPGQRFNQPQHFGDGTRLSIL.